This TCR beta chain originates from a study of Ad26.COV2.S vaccination and SARS-CoV-2 variants. Study background: By the intramuscular route, Ad26.COV2.S was given once, or twice 56 days apart. Whole-study findings and limits: Reported findings describe substantial breadth in spike-specific CD8+ and CD4+ T cell responses following vaccination.

Notes on this clone: The antigen is undetermined.

The CDR3 is 15 amino acids. Deletions cut 7 bases from V and 3 bases from J, with 15 bases between. Germline lookup yields CDR1 LNHDA and CDR2 SQIVND (reference sequence). The repertoire was sequenced with immunoSEQ multiplex PCR; TCRdb's copy has only in-frame clones and lacks some. The table includes roughly 250,000 clones, around 88% detected once. Treatment denoted: about 20 received Ad26.COV2.S at low or high dose, single or two shots; five or six received placebo; per-sample allocation not given. On day 63 after the first injection, vaccine and placebo recipients gave samples. The J gene is TRBJ2-2, the V gene TRBV19; perhaps TRBD2 as D (7 bases). The sequence derives from a person between 18 and 59 years old who received the Ad26.COV2.S COVID-19 vaccine or a placebo. Source: peripheral blood, taken in a trial of Ad26.COV2.S vaccine versus placebo. This CDR3 is CASTAQGRDTGELFF. Written as DNA, the CDR3 is TGTGCCAGTACCGCCCAGGGGAGGGACACCGGGGAGCTGTTTTTT.